One and the same sample provided the 7 T cell receptor beta chains below, sequenced in a study of T cell repertoires in cytomegalovirus infection. TCRdb redid the calling of the reads with MiXCR, one entry per CDR3 protein. The repertoire includes roughly 120,000 distinct CDR3 sequences, over 25% of them detected once, and approximately 59% sits in the top ten. These TCRs' antigens remain unknown. The source material was CD8+ T cells from cultured PBMCs, sampled from culture after CMV antigen stimulation. These receptor sequences come from a human donor in good health (CMV status not recorded). Some clones in this sample may be carry-over from other donors' samples.

In this sample, this clonotype turned up a few times. The chain couples TRBV7-9 to TRBJ2-2, with D tentatively TRBD2 (6 bases). V was clipped by 5 bases and J by 1 base, with 14 bases between them. CDR1 and CDR2 from the germline V gene are SEHNR and FQNEAQ (reference sequence). There are 16 residues in the CDR3. CDR3 amino acids: CASSHTTGGNTGELFF. The CDR3 nucleotides are TGTGCCAGCAGCCATACGACCGGGGGGAACACCGGGGAGCTGTTTTTT.

V and J are TRBV12-3 or TRBV12-4 and TRBJ2-7; 9 bases align to TRBD1. Trimming at V came to 5 bases and at J to 5 bases, leaving 10 bases not matched to a gene. CDR3 length: 15 amino acids. The CDR3 DNA follows: TGTGCCAGCAGTAGTACAGGGACAGGGTATCACGAGCAGTACTTC. Its translation: CASSSTGTGYHEQYF.

J is TRBJ1-5 and V is TRBV6-6; the match to TRBD1 covers 10 bases. This CDR3 is 16 amino acids long. Germline lookup yields CDR1 MNHNY and CDR2 SVGAGI (reference sequence). Unmatched junction bases numbered 7, after V lost 2 bases and J lost 6 bases. Here the CDR3 reads CASSYPGTGAGQPQHF. The CDR3 coding sequence is TGTGCCAGCAGTTACCCCGGGACAGGGGCGGGTCAGCCCCAGCATTTT.

The chain links TRBV29-1 to TRBJ1-5; 9 bases map to TRBD1. V lost 0 bases, J lost 2 bases, and 14 bases stayed unmatched. The CDR3 contains 19 residues. In germline, CDR1 is SQVTM, CDR2 ANQGSEA. CDR3 sequence reads: CSVEDQHRGRMDGNQPQHF. The CDR3 bases are TGCAGCGTTGAAGATCAGCACAGGGGGCGGATGGATGGCAATCAGCCCCAGCATTTT.

The V call is TRBV24-1, the J call TRBJ2-1; 13 bases line up with TRBD2. Germline V gene data show CDR1 as KGHDR and CDR2 as SFDVKD. Trimming cost V 4 bases and J 9 bases; bases outside gene matches: 11. This CDR3 spans 17 amino acids. The CDR3 region is CATSDSPLAGGPSEQFF. The CDR3 DNA is TGTGCCACCAGTGACTCCCCACTAGCGGGGGGGCCTAGTGAGCAGTTCTTC.

This clonotype was seen a handful of times. This chain links TRBV7-9 with TRBJ1-1, with unresolved D. The length of the CDR3 is 13 residues. The V gene lost 6 bases and the J gene lost 0 bases, with 8 bases spanning the gap. Germline CDR1 SEHNR, CDR2 FQNEAQ (reference sequence). Here the CDR3 DNA reads TGTGCCAGCAGTCGACACCTGAACACTGAAGCTTTCTTT. It codes for CASSRHLNTEAFF.

This clonotype was counted ten times or more. The chain joins TRBV2 to TRBJ2-5; 8 positions agree with TRBD1. CDR3 length: 15 amino acids. Trimming removed 0 bases from V and 5 bases from J; junction bases left unmatched: 5. CDR1 is SNHLY, CDR2 FYNNEI, per germline. In nucleotides, the CDR3 is TGTGCCAGCAGTGAAGCGTGGACAGGGAAGGAGACCCAGTACTTC. It specifies CASSEAWTGKETQYF.